This T cell receptor beta chain emerged from a study of CD8 T cells in ankylosing spondylitis. Study-wide points: Disease-linked clones bore a CD8+ phenotype, appearing relatively rarely in peripheral blood. Reportedly, disease-linked clones are significantly enriched in ankylosing spondylitis patients' matched synovial fluid.

Construction of TCR beta libraries was performed using quantitative 5'-RACE with molecular barcodes. Each CDR3 protein gets one entry after TCRdb re-called the 5' RACE reads with MiXCR. The profile shows fewer than 80,000 distinct CDR3 sequences, 5.3% of them singletons. The sample holds many counts of this clonotype. Antigen unknown. Germline V gene lookup returns CDR1 KGHSH and CDR2 LQKENI. This CDR3 is 14 amino acids long. The V gene lost 3 bases and the J gene lost 2 bases, with 10 bases spanning the gap. The sequence derives from a male donor with ankylosing spondylitis or in good health (not recorded which). The chain joins TRBV18 to TRBJ1-1; perhaps TRBD1 as D (6 bases). Sequenced: blood, either unsorted or a sorted T cell fraction (not recorded which). The CDR3 protein is CASSPGHQNTEAFF. The CDR3 region has the DNA TGTGCCAGCTCACCGGGACACCAAAACACTGAAGCTTTCTTT.